Detailed here is one TCR beta chain. Measured with immunoSEQ multiplex PCR; TCRdb has only the in-frame clones, and not every one. The sample has roughly 84,000 clones, 80% to 90% seen once; the top ten hold 12%. Trimming left V 3 bases short and J 1 base short, with 10 bases between. CDR3 size: 14 residues. In germline, CDR1 is SQVTM, CDR2 ANQGSEA. This entry belongs to a study of T cell responses to AZD1222 COVID-19 vaccine. The input for sequencing was peripheral blood, taken 28 days after the second AZD1222 dose. The rearrangement links TRBV29-1 to TRBJ1-3, with a possible D match to TRBD1 (5 bases). This TCR was sampled from an adult who received the AZD1222 COVID-19 vaccine. CDR3 nucleotides: TGCAGCGTTGATCCCGCAGGGTCTGGAAACACCATATATTTT. Protein sequence: CSVDPAGSGNTIYF.